The 27 T cell receptor beta chains reported below all come from one sample, sequenced in a study of CD4 T cell repertoires in COVID-19. Sequencing was performed with immunoSEQ multiplex PCR; in TCRdb, only in-frame clones are kept and a portion is missing. This table holds over 75,000 clones, roughly four fifths found once. The starting material was CD4+ T cells from peripheral blood, obtained after recovery from COVID-19. The receptors come from a human donor who had COVID-19.

A remark on this clone: Other nucleotide sequences from this sample produce the same CDR3. This rearrangement joins TRBV5-4 to TRBJ1-2; D remains unclear. This CDR3 region has 13 residues. In germline, CDR1 is SGHNT, CDR2 YYREEE (reference sequence). V dropped 0 bases and J dropped 3 bases, with 6 bases sitting between them. Written as DNA, the CDR3 is TGTGCCAGCAGCTTGGGCCAGGACTATGGCTACACCTTC. Protein product: CASSLGQDYGYTF. The variable domain in full, completed from reference TRBV5-4 and TRBJ1-2, reads ETGVTQSPTHLIKTRGQQVTLRCSSQSGHNTVSWYQQALGQGPQFIFQYYREEENGRGNFPPRFSGLQFPNYSSELNVNALELDDSALYLCASSLGQDYGYTFGSGTRLTVV.

The chain couples TRBV7-2 to TRBJ1-5; possibly TRBD1 for D (5 bases). Trimming cost V 1 base and J 7 bases, with 14 bases left between them. This CDR3 region has 15 residues. Germline V gene lookup returns CDR1 SGHTA and CDR2 FQGNSA. CDR3 DNA sequence: TGTGCCAGCAGCTTAGTGTCCGGGGGAGGGCAGCCCCAGCATTTT. Its protein product is CASSLVSGGGQPQHF.

V usage is TRBV7-6 and J usage is TRBJ2-2, with D uncertain. The V gene's germline CDR1 is SGHVS and CDR2 FNYEAQ. There are 15 residues in the CDR3. V lost 0 bases and J 4 bases, leaving 9 bases between the germline ends. The CDR3 loop reads CASSLAKTPTGELFF. For the CDR3, the DNA is TGTGCCAGCAGCTTAGCGAAGACTCCCACCGGGGAGCTGTTTTTT.

DNA of the CDR3: TGTGCCAGCAGCTTAAGGGCGGGGGAGACCTACACCTTC. Amino acids: CASSLRAGETYTF. The V gene is TRBV5-4, the J gene TRBJ1-2; perhaps TRBD1 as D (5 bases). The CDR3 consists of 13 residues. V gave up 2 bases and J gave up 10 bases, with 15 bases separating them. Germline V gives CDR1 SGHNT, CDR2 YYREEE (reference sequence).

The chain carries TRBV11-3 and TRBJ2-1; unclear D gene. V was shortened by 5 bases and J by 10 bases, with 12 bases between the two germline ends. The V gene's germline CDR1 is SGHNT and CDR2 YENEEA. The CDR3 is 12 residues long. The CDR3 sequence: CASSPRLGEQFF. The CDR3 DNA reads TGTGCCAGCAGCCCACGCCTCGGGGAGCAGTTCTTC.

V gene TRBV5-1 combines with J gene TRBJ1-1; TRBD1 matches at 7 bases. The CDR3 consists of 15 residues. After removal of 5 bases from V and 5 bases from J, the junction contained 12 bases not matched to a gene. CDR1 and CDR2 (germline): SGHRS, YFSETQ. This CDR3 reads CASRTTVGGGTEAFF. Here the CDR3 DNA reads TGCGCCAGCAGGACCACTGTAGGGGGCGGGACTGAAGCTTTCTTT.

The chain employs TRBV7-8 and TRBJ1-1, with D possibly TRBD1 on 6 matching bases. CDR3 length equals 14 residues. The germline gives CDR1 SGHVS, CDR2 FQNEAQ. The V end lost 4 bases, the J end lost 2 bases, and 11 bases lay between the germline ends. In nucleotides, the CDR3 is TGTGCCAGCAGCTCCGGACAGTTCAACACTGAAGCTTTCTTT. Translation gives CASSSGQFNTEAFF. Filled out from reference TRBV7-8 and TRBJ1-1, the complete variable domain reads GAGVSQSPRYKVAKRGQDVALRCDPISGHVSLFWYQQALGQGPEFLTYFQNEAQLDKSGLPSDRFFAERPEGSVSTLKIQRTQQEDSAVYLCASSSGQFNTEAFFGQGTRLTVV.

The chain combines TRBV10-3 with TRBJ1-2; 10 positions agree with TRBD1. After removal of 6 bases from V and 8 bases from J, the junction contained 6 bases not matched to a gene. There are 13 residues in the CDR3. Germline loops: CDR1 ENHRY, CDR2 SYGVKD. CDR3 sequence (DNA): TGTGCCATCAGAAGACAGGGGGCGGAAGGCTACACCTTC. Translating it yields CAIRRQGAEGYTF.

The chain joins TRBV18 to TRBJ2-2; TRBD1 is a possible D gene (5 bases). CDR1 KGHSH and CDR2 LQKENI come from the germline V gene. The CDR3 is 16 residues long. V dropped 2 bases and J dropped 4 bases, with 14 bases sitting between them. The CDR3 DNA follows: TGTGCCAGCTCACCATCAGGGATCGATGGCACCGGGGAGCTGTTTTTT. Protein product: CASSPSGIDGTGELFF.

This clone was seen once. The chain carries TRBV5-4 and TRBJ1-1; D perhaps matches TRBD1 (6 bases). Germline V gene sequence: CDR1 SGHNT, CDR2 YYREEE (reference sequence). The CDR3 totals 14 residues. V lost 5 bases and J 0 bases, leaving 11 bases between the germline ends. CDR3 nucleotide sequence: TGTGCCAGCAGTTCAGGACAGTTGAACACTGAAGCTTTCTTT. Encoded protein: CASSSGQLNTEAFF. The full variable domain, in which reference TRBV5-4 and TRBJ1-1 provide the parts outside the CDR3, is ETGVTQSPTHLIKTRGQQVTLRCSSQSGHNTVSWYQQALGQGPQFIFQYYREEENGRGNFPPRFSGLQFPNYSSELNVNALELDDSALYLCASSSGQLNTEAFFGQGTRLTVV.

About this clone: One end of the junction does not line up with germline, which may come from a read error. The chain combines TRBV19 with TRBJ1-5, with no clear D. Germline V gives CDR1 LNHDA, CDR2 SQIVND (reference sequence). The CDR3 loop spans 14 amino acids. CDR3 nucleotides: TGTGCCAGTAGTCTAGATAGAGGTTCCCAGCCCCAGCATTTT. Its translation is CASSLDRGSQPQHF.

This clone was seen a single time. This chain connects TRBV2 to TRBJ2-7; D gene unclear. Trimming cost V 5 bases and J 3 bases, with 5 bases left between them. In germline, CDR1 is SNHLY, CDR2 FYNNEI. This CDR3 has 11 amino acids. CDR3 in amino acids: CASSYYYEQYF. CDR3 nucleotide sequence: TGTGCCAGCAGTTATTACTACGAGCAGTACTTC.

The V gene is TRBV7-2, the J gene TRBJ2-7; 8 nucleotides agree with TRBD1. Germline loops: CDR1 SGHTA, CDR2 FQGNSA. V gave up 5 bases and J gave up 9 bases; unmatched junction bases: 15. The CDR3 covers 15 residues. The CDR3 DNA reads TGTGCCAGCAGCCCTCCGGGACAGGCCGTACGAGGGCAGTACTTC. This encodes CASSPPGQAVRGQYF.

The V call is TRBV15, the J call TRBJ1-5, with a weak D call TRBD1 (6 bases). CDR1 is LNHNV and CDR2 is YYDKDF in the germline V gene (reference sequence). This CDR3 is built from 13 residues. V was clipped by 1 base and J by 12 bases, with 13 bases between them. The CDR3 DNA follows: TGTGCCACCAGCAGAGGGGGGGGCCTTCGCCAGCATTTT. Translation gives CATSRGGGLRQHF. The entire variable domain, with the rest obtained from reference TRBV15 and TRBJ1-5, is as follows: DAMVIQNPRYQVTQFGKPVTLSCSQTLNHNVMYWYQQKSSQAPKLLFHYYDKDFNNEADTPDNFQSRRPNTSFCFLDIRSPGLGDTAMYLCATSRGGGLRQHFGDGTRLSIL.

The chain combines TRBV5-6 with TRBJ2-3; 13 nucleotides line up with TRBD2. CDR3 length equals 17 residues. Germline V gene data show CDR1 as SGHDT and CDR2 as YYEEEE. V was pared by 4 bases and J by 5 bases, with 10 bases of the junction left unmatched. CDR3 sequence: CASSPWTSGSEGDTQYF. The DNA for the CDR3 is TGTGCCAGCAGCCCGTGGACTAGCGGGAGTGAAGGAGATACGCAGTATTTT.

The rearrangement joins TRBV30 to TRBJ2-1, with 8 bases that match TRBD2. The CDR3 covers 16 residues. Per germline, CDR1 GTSNPN and CDR2 SVGIG (reference sequence). V lost 0 bases to trimming and J lost 4 bases; unmatched junction nucleotides: 8. For the CDR3, the DNA is TGTGCCTGGAGTGTAACGGCTAGCGGGCTTTACAATGAGCAGTTCTTC. It encodes CAWSVTASGLYNEQFF.

This clone was seen more than once but under ten times. The V and J genes are TRBV6-5 and TRBJ1-6, with D possibly matching TRBD1 (5 bases). In germline, CDR1 is MNHEY, CDR2 SVGAGI. The V end lost 6 bases, the J end lost 10 bases, and 16 bases lay between the germline ends. The CDR3 runs 14 residues. The CDR3: CASRGRSEGSPLHF. In DNA form, the CDR3 reads TGTGCCAGCAGGGGGCGCTCGGAAGGGTCACCCCTCCACTTT.

CDR3 in amino acids: CASSLIGQGEAFF. Here the CDR3 DNA reads TGTGCCAGCAGTCTAATAGGACAGGGTGAAGCTTTCTTT. The J gene is TRBJ1-1, the V gene TRBV28, with 8 bases fitting TRBD1. This CDR3 comprises 13 residues. Trimming at V came to 5 bases and at J to 7 bases, leaving 6 bases not matched to a gene. The V gene's germline CDR1 is MDHEN and CDR2 SYDVKM.

This clone was seen once. The chain combines TRBV6-6 with TRBJ2-7; 7 positions agree with TRBD1. V was clipped by 10 bases and J by 2 bases; unmatched bases: 11. Germline loops: CDR1 MNHNY, CDR2 SVGAGI (reference sequence). The CDR3 extends over 14 amino acids. DNA for the CDR3: TGTGCCATAGGGGGCATGATCGGGACCTACGAGCAGTACTTC. It is translated as CAIGGMIGTYEQYF.

This clone has a handful of counts. The CDR3 DNA reads TGTGCCAGCAGTTACACAGAGGGAAACACCATATATTTT. Amino acids: CASSYTEGNTIYF. The chain combines TRBV6-5 with TRBJ1-3; D is uncertain. CDR3 length: 13 residues. Trimming removed 2 bases from V and 4 bases from J, with 6 bases in between. Per the germline V gene, CDR1 is MNHEY and CDR2 is SVGAGI.

V usage is TRBV4-2 and J usage is TRBJ2-2; TRBD2 matches 14 bases. This CDR3 contains 19 residues. In germline, CDR1 is LGHNA, CDR2 YNFKEQ. Germline trimming cut 1 base from V and 6 bases from J; bases unmatched to any gene: 10. CDR3: CASSQAPPGLAGVPGELFF. Written as DNA, the CDR3 is TGTGCCAGCAGCCAAGCTCCCCCGGGACTAGCGGGAGTTCCCGGGGAGCTGTTTTTT.

This sequence joins TRBV5-1 and TRBJ2-1; TRBD2 aligns across 11 bases. Germline V CDR1 and CDR2: SGHRS, YFSETQ. This CDR3 region has 16 residues. The V segment lost 5 bases and the J segment 2 bases; nucleotides outside the gene matches: 6. The DNA of the CDR3 is TGCGCCAGCAGGCAAATAGCGGGAGGGCCCTACAATGAGCAGTTCTTC. This encodes CASRQIAGGPYNEQFF.

J is TRBJ1-5 and V is TRBV6-1; D is ambiguous. This CDR3 is built from 15 residues. V lost 0 bases and J 2 bases, leaving 8 bases between the germline ends. Germline V lookup: CDR1 MNHNS, CDR2 SASEGT. The chain's CDR3 is CASSEARGGNQPQHF. The CDR3 nucleotides are TGTGCCAGCAGTGAAGCGCGGGGAGGCAATCAGCCCCAGCATTTT.

CDR3 DNA: TGTGCCATCAGTGACGGTGGGGGAGCGGGCTACGAGCAGTACTTC. It translates to CAISDGGGAGYEQYF. The chain links TRBV10-3 to TRBJ2-7, with D possibly matching TRBD2 (6 bases). Germline CDR1 ENHRY, CDR2 SYGVKD. V was pared by 3 bases and J by 3 bases, with 15 bases between. The CDR3 runs to 15 residues.

The chain links TRBV25-1 to TRBJ1-2; D is possibly TRBD1 (5 bases). Trimming took 7 bases from V and 6 from J, leaving 18 bases between them. The CDR3 loop spans 14 amino acids. Per germline, CDR1 MGHDK and CDR2 SYGVNS. The CDR3 sequence is CASTPPGGFHGYTF. The DNA for the CDR3 is TGTGCCAGCACCCCCCCCGGGGGATTCCATGGCTACACCTTC.

The chain combines TRBV11-3 with TRBJ2-2; D unclear. The CDR3 is 13 amino acids. V was trimmed by 4 bases and J by 5 bases, leaving 8 bases between them. Per the germline V gene, CDR1 is SGHNT and CDR2 is YENEEA. CDR3 nucleotide sequence: TGTGCCAGCAGCTACGAAGGAACCGGGGAGCTGTTTTTT. This translates into CASSYEGTGELFF.

This chain uses TRBV6-5 with TRBJ2-5; TRBD2 might be the D (5 bases). Germline CDR1 MNHEY, CDR2 SVGAGI. CDR3 length: 14 residues. Trimming cost V 7 bases and J 0 bases, with 12 bases left between them. CDR3 nucleotide sequence: TGTGCCAGCAAATTGCTAGCCAACCAAGAGACCCAGTACTTC. This translates into CASKLLANQETQYF.